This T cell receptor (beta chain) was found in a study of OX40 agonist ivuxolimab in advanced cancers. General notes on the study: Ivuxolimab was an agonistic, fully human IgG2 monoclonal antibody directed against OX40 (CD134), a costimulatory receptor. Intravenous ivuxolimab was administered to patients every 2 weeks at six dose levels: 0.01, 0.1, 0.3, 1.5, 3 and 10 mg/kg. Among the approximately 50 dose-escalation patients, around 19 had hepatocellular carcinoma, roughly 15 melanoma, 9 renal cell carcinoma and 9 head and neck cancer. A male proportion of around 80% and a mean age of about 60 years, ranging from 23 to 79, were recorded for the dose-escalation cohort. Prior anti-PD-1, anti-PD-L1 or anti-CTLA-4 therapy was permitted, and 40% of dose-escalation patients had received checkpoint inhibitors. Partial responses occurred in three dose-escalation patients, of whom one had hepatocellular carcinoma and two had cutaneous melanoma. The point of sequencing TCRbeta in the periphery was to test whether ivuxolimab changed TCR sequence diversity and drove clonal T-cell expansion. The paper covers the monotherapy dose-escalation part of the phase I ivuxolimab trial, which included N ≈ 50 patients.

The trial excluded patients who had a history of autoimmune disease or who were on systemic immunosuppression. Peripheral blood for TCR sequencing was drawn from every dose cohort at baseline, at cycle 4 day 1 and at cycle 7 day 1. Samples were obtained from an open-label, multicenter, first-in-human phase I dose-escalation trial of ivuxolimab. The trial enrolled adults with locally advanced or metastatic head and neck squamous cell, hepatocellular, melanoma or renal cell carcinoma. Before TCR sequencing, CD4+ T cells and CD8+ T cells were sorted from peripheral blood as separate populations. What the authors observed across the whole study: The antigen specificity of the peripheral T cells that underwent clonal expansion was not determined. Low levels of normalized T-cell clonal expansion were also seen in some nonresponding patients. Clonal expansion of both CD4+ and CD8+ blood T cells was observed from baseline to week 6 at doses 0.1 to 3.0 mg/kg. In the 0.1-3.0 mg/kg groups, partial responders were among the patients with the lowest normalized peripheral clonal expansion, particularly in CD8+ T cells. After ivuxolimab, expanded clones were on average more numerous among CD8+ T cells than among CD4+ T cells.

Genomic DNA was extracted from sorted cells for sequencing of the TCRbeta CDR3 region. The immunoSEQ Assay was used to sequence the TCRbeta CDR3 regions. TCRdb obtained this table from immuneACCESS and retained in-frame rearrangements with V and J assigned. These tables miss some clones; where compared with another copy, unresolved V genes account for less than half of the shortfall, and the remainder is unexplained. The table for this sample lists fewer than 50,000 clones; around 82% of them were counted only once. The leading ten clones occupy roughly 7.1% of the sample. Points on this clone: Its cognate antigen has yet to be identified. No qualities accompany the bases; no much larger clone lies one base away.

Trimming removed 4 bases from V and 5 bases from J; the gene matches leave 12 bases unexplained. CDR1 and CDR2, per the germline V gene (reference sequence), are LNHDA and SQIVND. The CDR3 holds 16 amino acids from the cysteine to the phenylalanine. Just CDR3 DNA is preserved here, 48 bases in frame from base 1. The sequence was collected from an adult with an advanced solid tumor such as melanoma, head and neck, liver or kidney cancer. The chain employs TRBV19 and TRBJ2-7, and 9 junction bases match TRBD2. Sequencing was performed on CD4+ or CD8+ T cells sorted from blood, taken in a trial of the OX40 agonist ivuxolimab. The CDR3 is CASSTYSGTSLHEQYF. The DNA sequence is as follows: TGTGCCAGTAGTACGTACTCCGGGACTAGCCTTCACGAGCAGTACTTC.